This T cell receptor beta chain was observed in a study of T cell changes during pregnancy in multiple sclerosis. Trimming left V 7 bases short and J 0 bases short, with 19 bases between. This CDR3 has 16 amino acids. CDR1 and CDR2 from the germline V gene are MNHEY and SMNVEV (reference sequence). Generated by immunoSEQ multiplex PCR, the TCRdb table keeps only in-frame clones and is missing some. In the table there are some 110,000 clones, about 89% of which are singletons. This specimen consisted of peripheral blood, obtained before pregnancy. The TCR originated in a female donor with multiple sclerosis, enrolled in a pregnancy study. This chain uses TRBV27 with TRBJ2-7; D not certain. CDR3 nucleotide sequence: TGTGCCAGCAATACGATGTGGTCTCCGAGCTCCTACGAGCAGTACTTC. Translated: CASNTMWSPSSYEQYF.